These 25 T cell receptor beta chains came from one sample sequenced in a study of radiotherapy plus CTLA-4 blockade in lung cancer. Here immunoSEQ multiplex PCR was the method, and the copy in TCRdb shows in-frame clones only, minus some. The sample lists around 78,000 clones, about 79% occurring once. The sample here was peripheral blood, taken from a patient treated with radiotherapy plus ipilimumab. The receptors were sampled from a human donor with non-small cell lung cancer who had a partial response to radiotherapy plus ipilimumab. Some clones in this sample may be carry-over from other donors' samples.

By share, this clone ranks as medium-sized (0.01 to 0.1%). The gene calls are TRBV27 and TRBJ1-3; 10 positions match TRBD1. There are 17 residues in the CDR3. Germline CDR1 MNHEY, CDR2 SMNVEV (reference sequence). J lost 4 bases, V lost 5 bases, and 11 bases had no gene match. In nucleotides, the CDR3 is TGTGCCAGCAGTCCTCTCCCGGGACAGGGGTACGGAAACACCATATATTTT. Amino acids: CASSPLPGQGYGNTIYF.

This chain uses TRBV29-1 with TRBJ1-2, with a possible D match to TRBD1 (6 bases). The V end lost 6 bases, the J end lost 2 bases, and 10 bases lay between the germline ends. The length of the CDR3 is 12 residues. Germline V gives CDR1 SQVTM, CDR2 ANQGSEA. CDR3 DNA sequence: TGCAGCGTCGGGGGGACAAACTATGGCTACACCTTC. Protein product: CSVGGTNYGYTF.

CDR3 residues: CASSPGSASYEQYF. As DNA, the CDR3 is TGTGCCAGCAGCCCCGGTAGTGCCTCCTACGAGCAGTACTTC. The chain uses TRBV11-3 and TRBJ2-7; D gene ambiguous. Germline assignment: CDR1 SGHNT and CDR2 YENEEA. This CDR3 has 14 amino acids. V dropped 5 bases and J dropped 0 bases, with 11 bases sitting between them.

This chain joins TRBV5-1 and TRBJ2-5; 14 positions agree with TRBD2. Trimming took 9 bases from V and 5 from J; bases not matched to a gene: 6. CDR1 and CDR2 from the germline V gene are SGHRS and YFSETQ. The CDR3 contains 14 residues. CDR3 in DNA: TGCGCCACCACGACTAGCGGGGGGGAGGAGACCCAGTACTTC. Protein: CATTTSGGEETQYF.

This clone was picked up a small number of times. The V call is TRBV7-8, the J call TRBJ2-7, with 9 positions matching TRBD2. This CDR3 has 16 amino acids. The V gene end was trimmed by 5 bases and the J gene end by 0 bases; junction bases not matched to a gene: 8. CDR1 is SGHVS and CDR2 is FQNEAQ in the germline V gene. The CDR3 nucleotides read TGTGCCAGCAGCCCCAGACTAGCGGAGGTCTCCTACGAGCAGTACTTC. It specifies CASSPRLAEVSYEQYF.

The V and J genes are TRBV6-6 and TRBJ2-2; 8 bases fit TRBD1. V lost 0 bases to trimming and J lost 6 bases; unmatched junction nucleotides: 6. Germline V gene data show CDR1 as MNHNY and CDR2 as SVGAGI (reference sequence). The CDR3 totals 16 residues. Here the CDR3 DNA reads TGTGCCAGCAGTTACTCTTCCAGGGGGCGGGCCGGGGAGCTGTTTTTT. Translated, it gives CASSYSSRGRAGELFF.

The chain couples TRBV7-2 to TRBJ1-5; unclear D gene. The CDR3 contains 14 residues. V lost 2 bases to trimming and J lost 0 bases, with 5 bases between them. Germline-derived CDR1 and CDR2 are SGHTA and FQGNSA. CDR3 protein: CASSLRDSNQPQHF. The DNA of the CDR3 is TGTGCCAGCAGCTTACGGGATAGCAATCAGCCCCAGCATTTT.

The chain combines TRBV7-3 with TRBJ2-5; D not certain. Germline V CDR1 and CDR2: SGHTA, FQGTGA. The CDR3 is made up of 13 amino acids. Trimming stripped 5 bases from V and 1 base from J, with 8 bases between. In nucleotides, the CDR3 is TGTGCCAGCAGCCCAAGCTCCCAAGAGACCCAGTACTTC. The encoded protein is CASSPSSQETQYF.

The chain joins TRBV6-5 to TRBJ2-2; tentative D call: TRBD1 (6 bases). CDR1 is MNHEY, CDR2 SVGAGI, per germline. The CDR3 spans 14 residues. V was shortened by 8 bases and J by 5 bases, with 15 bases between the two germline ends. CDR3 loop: CASDFSTGTGELFF. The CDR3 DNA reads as TGTGCCAGCGATTTTAGTACAGGGACCGGGGAGCTGTTTTTT.

The CDR3 loop reads CASSTRRLAVTDTQYF. In nucleotides, the CDR3 is TGTGCCAGTAGTACCCGACGGCTAGCGGTGACAGATACGCAGTATTTT. The chain employs TRBV19 and TRBJ2-3, with 7 bases aligning to TRBD2. The V gene's germline CDR1 is LNHDA and CDR2 SQIVND (reference sequence). The CDR3 sequence is 16 residues long. The trim removed 4 bases at V and 3 bases at J, leaving 10 bases unmatched.

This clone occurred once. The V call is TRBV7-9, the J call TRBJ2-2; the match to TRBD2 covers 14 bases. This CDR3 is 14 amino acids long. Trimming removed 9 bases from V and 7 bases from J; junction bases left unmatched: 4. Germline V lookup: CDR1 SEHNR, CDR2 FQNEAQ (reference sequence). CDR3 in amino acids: CARGTSGRIGELFF. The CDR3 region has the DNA TGTGCCAGGGGGACTAGCGGGAGAATCGGGGAGCTGTTTTTT.

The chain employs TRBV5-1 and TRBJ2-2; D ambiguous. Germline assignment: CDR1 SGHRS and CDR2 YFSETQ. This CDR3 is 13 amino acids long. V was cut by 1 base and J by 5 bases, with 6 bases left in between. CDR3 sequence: CASSLIETGELFF. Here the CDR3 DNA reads TGCGCCAGCAGCTTGATAGAAACCGGGGAGCTGTTTTTT.

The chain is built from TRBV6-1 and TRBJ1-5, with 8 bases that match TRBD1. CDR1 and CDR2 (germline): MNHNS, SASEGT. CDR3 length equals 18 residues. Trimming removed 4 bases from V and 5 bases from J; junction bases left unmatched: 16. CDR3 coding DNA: TGTGCCAGCAGTGGCCCTACGGACAGGGCAGACGCTTATCAGCCCCAGCATTTT. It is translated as CASSGPTDRADAYQPQHF.

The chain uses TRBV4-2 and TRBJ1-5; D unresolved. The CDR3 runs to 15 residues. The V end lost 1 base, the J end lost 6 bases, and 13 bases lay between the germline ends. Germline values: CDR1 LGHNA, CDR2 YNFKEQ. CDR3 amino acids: CASSQAKGGIQPQHF. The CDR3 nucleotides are TGTGCCAGCAGCCAAGCCAAGGGCGGGATTCAGCCCCAGCATTTT.

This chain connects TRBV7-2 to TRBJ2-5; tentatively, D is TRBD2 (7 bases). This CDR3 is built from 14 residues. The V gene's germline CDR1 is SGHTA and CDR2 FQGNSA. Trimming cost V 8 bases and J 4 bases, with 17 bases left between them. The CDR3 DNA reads TGTGCCAGCTGCCCCCGGGGGGCGGGAGAGACCCAGTACTTC. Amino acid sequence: CASCPRGAGETQYF.

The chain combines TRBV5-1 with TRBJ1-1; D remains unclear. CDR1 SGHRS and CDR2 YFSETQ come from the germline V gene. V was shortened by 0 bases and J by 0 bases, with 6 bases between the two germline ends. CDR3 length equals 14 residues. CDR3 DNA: TGCGCCAGCAGCTTGGGAGGGATGAACACTGAAGCTTTCTTT. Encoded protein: CASSLGGMNTEAFF.

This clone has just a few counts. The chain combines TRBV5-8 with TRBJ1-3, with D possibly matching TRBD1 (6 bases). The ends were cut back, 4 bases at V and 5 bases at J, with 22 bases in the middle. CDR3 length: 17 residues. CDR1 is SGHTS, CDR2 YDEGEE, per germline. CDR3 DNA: TGTGCCAGCAGCACAATACAGGGTGGCATGCTGAGAAACACCATATATTTT. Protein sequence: CASSTIQGGMLRNTIYF.

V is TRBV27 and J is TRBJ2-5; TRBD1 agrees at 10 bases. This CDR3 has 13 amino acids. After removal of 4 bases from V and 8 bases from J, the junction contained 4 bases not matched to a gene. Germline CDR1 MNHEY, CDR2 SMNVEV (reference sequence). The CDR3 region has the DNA TGTGCCAGCAGTTCGACAGGGGGCGGTACCCAGTACTTC. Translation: CASSSTGGGTQYF.

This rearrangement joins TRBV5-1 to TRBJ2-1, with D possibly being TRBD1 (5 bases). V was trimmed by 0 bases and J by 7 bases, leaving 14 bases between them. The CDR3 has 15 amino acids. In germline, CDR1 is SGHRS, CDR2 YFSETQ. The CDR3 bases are TGCGCCAGCAGCTTGGGATTGGGGCAGCCGAATGAGCAGTTCTTC. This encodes CASSLGLGQPNEQFF. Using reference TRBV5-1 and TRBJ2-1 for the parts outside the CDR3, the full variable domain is KAGVTQTPRYLIKTRGQQVTLSCSPISGHRSVSWYQQTPGQGLQFLFEYFSETQRNKGNFPGRFSGRQFSNSRSEMNVSTLELGDSALYLCASSLGLGQPNEQFFGPGTRLTVL.

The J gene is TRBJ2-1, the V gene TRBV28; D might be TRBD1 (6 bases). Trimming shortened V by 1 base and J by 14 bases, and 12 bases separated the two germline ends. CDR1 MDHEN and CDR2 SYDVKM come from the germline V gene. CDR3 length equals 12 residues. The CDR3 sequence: CASSLLGAGEFF. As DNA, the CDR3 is TGTGCCAGCAGTTTATTAGGAGCAGGGGAGTTCTTC.

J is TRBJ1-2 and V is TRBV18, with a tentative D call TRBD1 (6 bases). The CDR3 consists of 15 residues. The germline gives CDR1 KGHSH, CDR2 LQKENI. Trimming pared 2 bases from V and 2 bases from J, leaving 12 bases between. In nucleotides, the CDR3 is TGTGCCAGCTCACCAACAGGGCTCTCAAACTATGGCTACACCTTC. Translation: CASSPTGLSNYGYTF.

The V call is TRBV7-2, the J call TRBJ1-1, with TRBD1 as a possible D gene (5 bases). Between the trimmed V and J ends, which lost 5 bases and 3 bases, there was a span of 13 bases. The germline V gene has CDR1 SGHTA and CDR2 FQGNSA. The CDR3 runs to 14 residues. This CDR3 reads CASSLRGGDTEAFF. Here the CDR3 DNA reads TGTGCCAGCAGCCTTCGCGGGGGGGACACTGAAGCTTTCTTT.

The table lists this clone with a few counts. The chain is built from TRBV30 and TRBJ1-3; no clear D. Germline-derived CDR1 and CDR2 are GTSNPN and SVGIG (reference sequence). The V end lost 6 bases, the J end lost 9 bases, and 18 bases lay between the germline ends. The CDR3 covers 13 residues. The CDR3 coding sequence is TGTGCCTGTTTTCGAGGCCCGCGAACCACCATATATTTT. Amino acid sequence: CACFRGPRTTIYF.

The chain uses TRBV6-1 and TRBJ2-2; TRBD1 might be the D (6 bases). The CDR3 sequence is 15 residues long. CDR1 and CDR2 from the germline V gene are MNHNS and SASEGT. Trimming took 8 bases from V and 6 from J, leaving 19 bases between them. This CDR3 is CASGEQGRMAGELFF. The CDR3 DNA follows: TGTGCCAGCGGGGAACAGGGACGGATGGCCGGGGAGCTGTTTTTT.

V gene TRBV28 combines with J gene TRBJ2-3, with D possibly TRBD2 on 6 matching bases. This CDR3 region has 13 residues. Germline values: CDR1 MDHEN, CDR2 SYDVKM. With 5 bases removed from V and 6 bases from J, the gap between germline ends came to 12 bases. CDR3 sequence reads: CASSGGSIDTQYF. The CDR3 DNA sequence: TGTGCCAGCAGTGGGGGGTCGATTGATACGCAGTATTTT.